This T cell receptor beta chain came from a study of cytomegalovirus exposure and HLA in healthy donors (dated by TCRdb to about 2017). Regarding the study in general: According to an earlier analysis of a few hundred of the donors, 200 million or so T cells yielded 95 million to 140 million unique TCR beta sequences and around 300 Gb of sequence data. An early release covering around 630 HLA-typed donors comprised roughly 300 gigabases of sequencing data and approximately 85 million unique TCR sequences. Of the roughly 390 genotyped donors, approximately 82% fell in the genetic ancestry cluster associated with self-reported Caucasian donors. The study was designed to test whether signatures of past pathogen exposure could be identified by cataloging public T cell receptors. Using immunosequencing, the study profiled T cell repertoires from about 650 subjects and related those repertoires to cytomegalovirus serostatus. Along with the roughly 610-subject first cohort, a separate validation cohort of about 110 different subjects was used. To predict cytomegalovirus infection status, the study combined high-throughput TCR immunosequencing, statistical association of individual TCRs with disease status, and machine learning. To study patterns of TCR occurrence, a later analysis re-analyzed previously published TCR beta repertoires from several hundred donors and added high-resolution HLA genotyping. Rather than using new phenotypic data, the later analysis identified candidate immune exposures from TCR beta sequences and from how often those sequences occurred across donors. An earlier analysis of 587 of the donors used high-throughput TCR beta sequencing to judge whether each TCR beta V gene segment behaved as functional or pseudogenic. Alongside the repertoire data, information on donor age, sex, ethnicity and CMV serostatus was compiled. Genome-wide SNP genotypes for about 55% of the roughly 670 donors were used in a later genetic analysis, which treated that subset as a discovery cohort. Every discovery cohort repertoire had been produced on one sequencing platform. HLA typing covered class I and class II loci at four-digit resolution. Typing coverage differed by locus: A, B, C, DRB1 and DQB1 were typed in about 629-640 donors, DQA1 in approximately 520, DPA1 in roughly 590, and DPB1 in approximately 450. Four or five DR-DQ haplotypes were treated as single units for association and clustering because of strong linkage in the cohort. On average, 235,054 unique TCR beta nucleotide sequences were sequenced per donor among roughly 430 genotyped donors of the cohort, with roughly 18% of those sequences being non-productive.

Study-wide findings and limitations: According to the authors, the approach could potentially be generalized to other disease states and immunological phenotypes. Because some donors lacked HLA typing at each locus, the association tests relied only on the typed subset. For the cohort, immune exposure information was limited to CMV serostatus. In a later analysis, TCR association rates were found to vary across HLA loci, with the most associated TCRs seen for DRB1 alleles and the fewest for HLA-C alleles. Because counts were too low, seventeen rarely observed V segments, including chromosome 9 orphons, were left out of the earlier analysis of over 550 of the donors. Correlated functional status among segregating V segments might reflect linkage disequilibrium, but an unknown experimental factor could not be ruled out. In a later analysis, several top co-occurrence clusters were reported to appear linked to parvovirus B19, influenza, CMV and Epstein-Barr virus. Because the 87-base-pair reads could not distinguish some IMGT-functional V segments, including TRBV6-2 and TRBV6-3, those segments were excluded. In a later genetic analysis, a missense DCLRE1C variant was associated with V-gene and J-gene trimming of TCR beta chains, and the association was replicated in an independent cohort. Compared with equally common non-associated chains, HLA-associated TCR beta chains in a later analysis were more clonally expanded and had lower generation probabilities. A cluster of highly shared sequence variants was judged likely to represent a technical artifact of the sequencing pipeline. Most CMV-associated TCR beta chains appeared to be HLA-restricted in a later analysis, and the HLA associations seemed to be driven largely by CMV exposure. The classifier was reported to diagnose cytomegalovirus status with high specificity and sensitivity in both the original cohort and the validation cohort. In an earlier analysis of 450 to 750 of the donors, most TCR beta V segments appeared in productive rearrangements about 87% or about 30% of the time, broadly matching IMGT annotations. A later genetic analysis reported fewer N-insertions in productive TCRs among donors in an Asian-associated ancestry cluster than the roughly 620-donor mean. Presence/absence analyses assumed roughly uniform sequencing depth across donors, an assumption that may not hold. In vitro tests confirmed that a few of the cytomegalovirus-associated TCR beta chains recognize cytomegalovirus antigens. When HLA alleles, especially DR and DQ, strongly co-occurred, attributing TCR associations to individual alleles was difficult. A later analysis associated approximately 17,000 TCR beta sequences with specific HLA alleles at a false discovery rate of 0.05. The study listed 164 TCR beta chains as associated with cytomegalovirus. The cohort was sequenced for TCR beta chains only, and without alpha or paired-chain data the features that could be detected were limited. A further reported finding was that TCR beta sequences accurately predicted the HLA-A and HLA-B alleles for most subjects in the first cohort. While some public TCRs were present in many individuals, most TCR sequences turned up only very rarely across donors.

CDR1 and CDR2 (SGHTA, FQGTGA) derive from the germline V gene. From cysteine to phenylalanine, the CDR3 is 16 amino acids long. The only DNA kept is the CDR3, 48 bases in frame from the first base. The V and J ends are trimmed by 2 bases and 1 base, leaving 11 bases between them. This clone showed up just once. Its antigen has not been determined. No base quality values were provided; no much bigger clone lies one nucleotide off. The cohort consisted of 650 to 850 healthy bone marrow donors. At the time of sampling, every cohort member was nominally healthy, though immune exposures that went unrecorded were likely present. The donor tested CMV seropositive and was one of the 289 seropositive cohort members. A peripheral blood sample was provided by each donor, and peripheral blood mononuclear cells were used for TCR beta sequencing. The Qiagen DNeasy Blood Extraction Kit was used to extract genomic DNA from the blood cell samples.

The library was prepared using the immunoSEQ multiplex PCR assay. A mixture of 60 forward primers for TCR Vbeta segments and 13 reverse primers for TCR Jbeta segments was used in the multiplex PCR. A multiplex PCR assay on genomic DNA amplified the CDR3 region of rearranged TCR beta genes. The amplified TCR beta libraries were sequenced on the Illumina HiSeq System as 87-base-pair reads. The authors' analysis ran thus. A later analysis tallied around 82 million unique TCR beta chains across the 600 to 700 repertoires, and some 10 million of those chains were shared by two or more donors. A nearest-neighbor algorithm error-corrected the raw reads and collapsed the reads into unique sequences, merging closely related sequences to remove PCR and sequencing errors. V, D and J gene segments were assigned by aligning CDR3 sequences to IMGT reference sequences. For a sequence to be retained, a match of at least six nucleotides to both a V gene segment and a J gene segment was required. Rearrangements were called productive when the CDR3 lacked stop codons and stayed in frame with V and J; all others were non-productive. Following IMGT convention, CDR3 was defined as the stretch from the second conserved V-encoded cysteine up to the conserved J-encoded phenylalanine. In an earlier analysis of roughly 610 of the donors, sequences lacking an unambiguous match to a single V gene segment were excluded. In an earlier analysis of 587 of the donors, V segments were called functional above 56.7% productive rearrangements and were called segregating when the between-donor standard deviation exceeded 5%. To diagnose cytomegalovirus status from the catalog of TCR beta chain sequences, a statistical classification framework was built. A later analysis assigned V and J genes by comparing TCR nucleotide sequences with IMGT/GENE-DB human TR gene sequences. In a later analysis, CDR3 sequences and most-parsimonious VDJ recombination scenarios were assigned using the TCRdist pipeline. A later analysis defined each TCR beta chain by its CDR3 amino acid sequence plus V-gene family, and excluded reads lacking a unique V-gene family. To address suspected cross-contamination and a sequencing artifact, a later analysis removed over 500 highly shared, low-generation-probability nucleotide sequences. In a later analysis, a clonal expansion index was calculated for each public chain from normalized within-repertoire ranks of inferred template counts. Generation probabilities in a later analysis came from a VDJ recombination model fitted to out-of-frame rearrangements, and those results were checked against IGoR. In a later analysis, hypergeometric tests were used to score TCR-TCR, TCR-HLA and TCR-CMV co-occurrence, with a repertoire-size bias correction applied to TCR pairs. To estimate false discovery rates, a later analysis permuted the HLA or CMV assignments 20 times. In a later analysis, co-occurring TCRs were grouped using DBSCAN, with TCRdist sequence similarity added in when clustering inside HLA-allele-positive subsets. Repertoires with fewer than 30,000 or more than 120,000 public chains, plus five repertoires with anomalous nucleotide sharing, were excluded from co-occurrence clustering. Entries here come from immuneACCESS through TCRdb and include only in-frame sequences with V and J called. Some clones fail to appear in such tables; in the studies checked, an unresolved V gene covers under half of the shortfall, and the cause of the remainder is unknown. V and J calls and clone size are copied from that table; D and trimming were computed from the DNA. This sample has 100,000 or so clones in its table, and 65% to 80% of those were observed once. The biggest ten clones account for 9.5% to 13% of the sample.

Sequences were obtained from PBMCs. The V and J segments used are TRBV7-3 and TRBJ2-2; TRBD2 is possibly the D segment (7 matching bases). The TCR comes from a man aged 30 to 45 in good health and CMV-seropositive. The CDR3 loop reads CASSLGGGLNTGELFF. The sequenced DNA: TGTGCCAGCAGCTTAGGGGGGGGCCTGAACACCGGGGAGCTGTTTTTT.